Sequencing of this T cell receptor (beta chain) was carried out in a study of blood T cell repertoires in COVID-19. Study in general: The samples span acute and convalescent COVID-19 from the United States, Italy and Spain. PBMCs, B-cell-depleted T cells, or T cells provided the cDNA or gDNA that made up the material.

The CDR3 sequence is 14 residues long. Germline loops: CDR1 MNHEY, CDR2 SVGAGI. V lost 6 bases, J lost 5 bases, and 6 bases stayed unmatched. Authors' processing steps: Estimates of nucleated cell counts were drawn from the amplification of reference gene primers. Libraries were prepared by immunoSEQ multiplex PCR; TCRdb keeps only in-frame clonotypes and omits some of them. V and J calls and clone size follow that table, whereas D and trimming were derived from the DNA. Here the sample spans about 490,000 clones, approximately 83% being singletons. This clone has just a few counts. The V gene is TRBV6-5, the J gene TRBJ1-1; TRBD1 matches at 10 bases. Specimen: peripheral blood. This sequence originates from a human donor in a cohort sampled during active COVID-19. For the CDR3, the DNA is TGTGCCAGCAGCCTGGGACAGGGGTGGACTGAAGCTTTCTTT. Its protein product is CASSLGQGWTEAFF.